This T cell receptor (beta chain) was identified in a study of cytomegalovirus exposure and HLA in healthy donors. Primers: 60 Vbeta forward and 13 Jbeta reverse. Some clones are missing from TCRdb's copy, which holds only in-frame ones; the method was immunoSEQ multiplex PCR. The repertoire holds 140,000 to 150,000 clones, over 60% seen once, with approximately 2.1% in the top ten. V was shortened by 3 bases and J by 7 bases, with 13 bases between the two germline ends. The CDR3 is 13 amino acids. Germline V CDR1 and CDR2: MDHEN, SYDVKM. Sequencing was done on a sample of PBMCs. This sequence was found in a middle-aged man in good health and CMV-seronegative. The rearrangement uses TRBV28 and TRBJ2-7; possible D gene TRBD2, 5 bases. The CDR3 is CASSLTGGREQYF. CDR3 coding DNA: TGTGCCAGCAGTTTGACTGGAGGACGGGAGCAGTACTTC.